There are a few counts of the clone carrying this TCR beta chain. The CDR3 runs 15 residues. The germline V and J ends were trimmed by 0 bases and 2 bases, with 11 bases remaining between them. Germline V gene data show CDR1 as SGHRS and CDR2 as YFSETQ. This specimen comes from a study of tumour-infiltrating T cells in Burkitt lymphoma. Study at large: The Burkitt lymphoma cohort spanned all epidemiological subtypes. Survival, overall and progression-free, tracked with productive clonality.

Using immunoSEQ multiplex PCR, the repertoire was profiled, and TCRdb retains in-frame clones only, with some absent. The sample contains about 46,000 clones, less than 40% of which appear only once. This rearrangement joins TRBV5-1 to TRBJ2-5, with D tentatively TRBD1 or TRBD2 (5 bases each). The receptor was derived from a human donor with Burkitt lymphoma. The sequenced material came from tumor tissue. CDR3 sequence: CASSLVPGQQETQYF. The CDR3 DNA sequence: TGCGCCAGCAGCTTGGTTCCGGGGCAGCAAGAGACCCAGTACTTC. The complete variable domain, with remaining parts taken from reference TRBV5-1 and TRBJ2-5, reads KAGVTQTPRYLIKTRGQQVTLSCSPISGHRSVSWYQQTPGQGLQFLFEYFSETQRNKGNFPGRFSGRQFSNSRSEMNVSTLELGDSALYLCASSLVPGQQETQYFGPGTRLLVL.